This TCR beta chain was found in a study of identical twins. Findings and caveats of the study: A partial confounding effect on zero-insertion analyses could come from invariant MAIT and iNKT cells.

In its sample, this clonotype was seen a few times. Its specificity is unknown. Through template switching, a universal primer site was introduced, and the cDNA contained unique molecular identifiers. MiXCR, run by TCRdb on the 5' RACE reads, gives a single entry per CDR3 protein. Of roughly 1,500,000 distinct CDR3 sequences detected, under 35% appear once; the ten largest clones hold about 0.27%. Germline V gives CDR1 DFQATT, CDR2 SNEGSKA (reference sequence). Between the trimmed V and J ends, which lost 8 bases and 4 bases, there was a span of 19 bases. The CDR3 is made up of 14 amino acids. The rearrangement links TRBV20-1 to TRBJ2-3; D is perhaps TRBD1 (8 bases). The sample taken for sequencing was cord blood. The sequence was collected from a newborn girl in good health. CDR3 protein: CSTRTGRGPDTQYF. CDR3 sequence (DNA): TGCAGTACAAGGACAGGGAGGGGCCCAGATACGCAGTATTTT.